This T cell receptor beta chain is drawn from a study of blood T cells in healthy people across ages (dated by TCRdb to 2013 to 2016). General notes on the study: Template switching captured roughly one uniquely barcoded TCR beta cDNA molecule per two T cells in model experiments. To avoid experimental bias, donors of different ages were spread randomly across the sequencing lanes. For two donors (one aged 18 to 30 and one aged 80 or older), the study analyzed two additional independent replicas of 1 million unique cDNA reads from the same blood draw. The donors were divided into four age groups: young (average approximately 15 years), middle-aged (around 41), aged (roughly 66) and long-lived (roughly 88). Using deep sequencing normalized with unique cDNA molecular identifiers, the study measured how TCR beta repertoire diversity changes with age.

The CDR3 runs 14 residues from the cysteine to the phenylalanine. Left in the record is the CDR3 DNA by itself, 42 bases read in frame from the first base. CDR1 and CDR2 are drawn from the germline V gene: KGHDR, SFDVKD. Trimming costs V 4 bases and J 8 bases, and their ends lie 15 bases apart. Summary of the overall study and its limitations: As age increased, observed TCR beta diversity per million T cells dropped in a roughly linear way, and a significant reduction was already evident by age around 41. There was a strong correlation between observed TCR beta diversity and the percentage of naive T cells measured by flow cytometry. Estimates of total diversity based on one million sequenced T cells were considered lower bounds and underestimates. The long-lived group showed more naive CD4+ T cells, fewer expanded clones and increased TCR diversity than the aged group, suggesting age selection. Because profiling used bulk unsorted PBMCs, naive and antigen-experienced compartments could not be compared conclusively. Because donor CMV infection status was unknown, age-related changes in expanded clonotypes were potentially confounded.

Regarding this clonotype: The target of this receptor is not known. No per-base quality is available; no much larger clone lies one base away.

Preparation of the library involved 5' RACE. The sequencer listed for this sample is Illumina HiSeq 2500. The second PCR ran for roughly 6 to 11 cycles and used a J-beta primer mix along with a sample-barcoded 5' primer. A unique molecular identifier was introduced onto each TCR beta cDNA molecule by a template-switch 5' adaptor carrying 12 random nucleotides. At least 2.5 million CDR3-containing paired-end reads were obtained from each sample. First-strand cDNA was synthesized from all RNA with the Mint cDNA synthesis kit, primed by a TRBC-specific oligonucleotide. All cDNA was treated with uracil-DNA glycosylase and then went through a first 18-cycle PCR with the universal primers M1SS and BC2_uni_R. Concerning the study's data processing: For normalization, 1 million high-quality reads were randomly selected from each sample, with every read carrying a distinct molecular identifier. Instead of being binned into consensus sequences, reads with shared molecular identifiers were discarded. MiTCR, with a Q25 quality threshold and the strictest error-elimination algorithm, was used for CDR3 identification, clonotype clustering and error correction. Lower-bound total TCR beta diversity was estimated with a nonparametric unseen species model using Euler transformation. Starting from the raw public reads, TCRdb applied fastp trimming at Q25, assembled clones with MiXCR and retained in-frame beta chains. Every CDR3 protein is listed once, alongside the most common genes and DNA of its rows. The V and J calls, along with clone size, are taken from TCRdb and not from the paper's own processing. In all, the sample holds under 1,000,000 distinct CDR3 sequences, and roughly 34% of those were seen once. Around 13% of the sample lies in the top ten.

Systemically healthy Caucasian individuals from Russia, about 38 in total and aged roughly 6 to 100 years, were included as donors. Each donor gave about 9.8 milliliters of peripheral blood, drawn into EDTA-treated Vacutainer tubes. Ficoll-Paque density-gradient centrifugation was used to isolate PBMCs, with at least 7 million per sample. Total RNA was extracted from PBMCs with Trizol reagent, with at least 6 micrograms obtained per sample. The percentages of naive CD45RAhigh/CD27high T cells were determined by flow cytometry on a PBMC aliquot from every donor. This TCR was recovered from a man younger than 35 in good health. The specimen sequenced was blood. This sequence uses TRBV24-1 and TRBJ2-3, with the identity of the D gene unclear. The CDR3 protein sequence reads: CATSDAEGYGTQYF. The base sequence is TGTGCCACCAGTGACGCCGAAGGCTACGGTACGCAGTATTTT.